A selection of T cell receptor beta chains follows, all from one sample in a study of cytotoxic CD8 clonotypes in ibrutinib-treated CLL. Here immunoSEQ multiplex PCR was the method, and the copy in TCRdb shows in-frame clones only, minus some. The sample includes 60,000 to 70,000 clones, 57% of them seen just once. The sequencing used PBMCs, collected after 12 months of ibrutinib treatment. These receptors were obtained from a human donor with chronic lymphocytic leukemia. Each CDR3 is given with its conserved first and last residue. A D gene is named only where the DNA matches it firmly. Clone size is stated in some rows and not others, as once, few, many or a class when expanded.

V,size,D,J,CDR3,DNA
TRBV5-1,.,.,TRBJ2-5,CASSLALNQETQYF,TGCGCCAGCAGCTTGGCCTTAAACCAAGAGACCCAGTACTTC
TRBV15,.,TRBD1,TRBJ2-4,CATSAQGNIQYF,TGTGCCACCAGCGCACAGGGGAACATTCAGTACTTC
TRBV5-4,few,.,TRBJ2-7,CASSPRTPSEQYF,TGTGCCAGCAGCCCAAGGACCCCCTCCGAGCAGTACTTC
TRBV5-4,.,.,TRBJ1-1,CASSFRGLNTEAFF,TGTGCCAGCAGCTTCCGGGGATTGAACACTGAAGCTTTCTTT
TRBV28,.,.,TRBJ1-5,CASSHPPQDQPQHF,TGTGCCAGCAGTCACCCACCACAGGATCAGCCCCAGCATTTT
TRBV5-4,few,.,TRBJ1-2,CASSQRGNGYTF,TGTGCCAGCAGCCAAAGGGGCAATGGCTACACCTTC
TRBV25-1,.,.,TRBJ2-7,CASSFGGGGYEQYF,TGTGCCAGCAGTTTCGGCGGGGGCGGTTACGAGCAGTACTTC
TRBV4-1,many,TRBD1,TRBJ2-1,CASSQERQGQAYNEQFF,TGCGCCAGCAGCCAAGAAAGACAGGGCCAGGCGTACAATGAGCAGTTCTTC
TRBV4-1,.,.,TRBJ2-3,CASRPDRTYTDTQYF,TGCGCCAGCAGACCTGACAGAACCTACACAGATACGCAGTATTTT
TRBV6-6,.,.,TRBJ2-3,CASALVFRGSMVAYF,TGTGCCAGCGCCCTCGTATTTCGGGGGAGTATGGTGGCGTATTTT
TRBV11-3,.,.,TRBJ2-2,CASSYGTTGELFF,TGTGCCAGCAGCTACGGAACGACCGGGGAGCTGTTTTTT
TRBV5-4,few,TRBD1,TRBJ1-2,CASSLARQGANYGYTF,TGTGCCAGCAGCTTGGCGCGGCAGGGGGCCAACTATGGCTACACCTTC
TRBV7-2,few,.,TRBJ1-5,CASSSGQNPQPQHF,TGTGCCAGCAGCTCAGGACAGAATCCACAGCCCCAGCATTTT
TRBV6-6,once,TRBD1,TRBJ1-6,CASSSDRVGNSPLHF,TGTGCCAGCAGTTCCGACAGGGTGGGAAATTCACCCCTCCACTTT
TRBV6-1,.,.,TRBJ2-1,CASRGGNEQFF,TGTGCCAGCAGGGGTGGCAATGAGCAGTTCTTC
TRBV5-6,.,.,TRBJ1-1,CASSLKSWHRAMTF,TGTGCCAGCAGCTTGAAGAGTTGGCACAGGGCCATGACTTTT
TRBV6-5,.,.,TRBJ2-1,CASSYSGGANEQFF,TGTGCCAGCAGTTACTCGGGCGGGGCCAATGAGCAGTTCTTC
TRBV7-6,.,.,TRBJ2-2,CASSTQLSGELFF,TGTGCCAGCAGCACCCAGTTGTCTGGGGAGCTGTTTTTT
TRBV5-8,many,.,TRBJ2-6,CASDEGTRSGANVLTF,TGTGCCAGCGACGAAGGGACTCGCTCTGGGGCCAACGTCCTGACTTTC
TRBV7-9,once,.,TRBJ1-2,CASSASPAGGYTF,TGTGCCAGCAGCGCCAGTCCGGCCGGCGGCTACACCTTC
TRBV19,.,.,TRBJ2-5,CASSPWDPGAQYF,TGTGCCAGTAGTCCCTGGGACCCAGGGGCCCAGTACTTC
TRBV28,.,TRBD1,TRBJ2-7,CASSTPGQGYEQYF,TGTGCCAGCAGTACACCGGGACAGGGCTACGAGCAGTACTTC
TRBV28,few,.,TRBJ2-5,CASDRDGLTQYF,TGTGCCAGCGATCGGGACGGCTTGACCCAGTACTTC
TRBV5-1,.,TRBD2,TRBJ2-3,CASSAGASGSGDTQYF,TGCGCCAGCAGCGCCGGGGCTAGCGGGAGTGGGGATACGCAGTATTTT
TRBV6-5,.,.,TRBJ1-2,CASSPIGGFYGYTF,TGTGCCAGCAGCCCCATCGGGGGATTCTATGGCTACACCTTC
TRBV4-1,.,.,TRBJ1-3,CASSQWKGKGSGNTIYF,TGCGCCAGCAGCCAATGGAAGGGTAAAGGGTCTGGAAACACCATATATTTT
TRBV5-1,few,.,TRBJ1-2,CASSFGNPGSYTF,TGCGCCAGCAGCTTTGGCAACCCCGGTAGCTACACCTTC
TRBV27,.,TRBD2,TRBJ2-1,CASSGLSGTYNEQFF,TGTGCCAGCAGTGGGCTTAGCGGGACCTACAATGAGCAGTTCTTC
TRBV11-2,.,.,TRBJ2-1,CASSLGAEQFF,TGTGCCAGCAGCTTAGGAGCTGAGCAGTTCTTC
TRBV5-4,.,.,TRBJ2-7,CASSLGDSIYEQYF,TGTGCCAGCAGCTTGGGAGACAGCATTTACGAGCAGTACTTC
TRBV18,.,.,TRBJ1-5,CASSLVGQGSNQPQHF,TGTGCCAGCTCACTGGTTGGCCAGGGTAGCAATCAGCCCCAGCATTTT
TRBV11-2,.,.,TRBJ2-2,CASSATRTGELFF,TGTGCCAGCAGCGCAACTAGGACCGGGGAGCTGTTTTTT
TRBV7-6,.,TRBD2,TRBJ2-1,CASSASGGGFNEQFF,TGTGCCAGCAGCGCGTCTGGCGGGGGTTTCAATGAGCAGTTCTTC
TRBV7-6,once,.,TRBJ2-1,CASSLAGGTKYNEQFF,TGTGCCAGCAGCTTAGCAGGCGGGACAAAATACAATGAGCAGTTCTTC
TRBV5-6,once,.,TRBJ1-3,CASSTTPSGGSGNTIYF,TGTGCCAGCAGCACCACCCCCTCAGGCGGCTCTGGAAACACCATATATTTT
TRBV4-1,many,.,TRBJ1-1,CASSPPGRRNTEAFF,TGCGCCAGCAGCCCCCCAGGGAGGAGGAACACTGAAGCTTTCTTT
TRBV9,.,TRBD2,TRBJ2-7,CASSALTSFQAGEQYF,TGTGCCAGCAGCGCCTTGACTAGCTTCCAAGCAGGTGAGCAGTACTTC
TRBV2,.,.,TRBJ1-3,CASSDPTGGNTIYF,TGTGCCAGCAGTGACCCCACAGGGGGAAACACCATATATTTT